The rows below give T cell receptor beta chains drawn from one sample of a study of identical twins. TCRdb reanalysed the 5' RACE reads using MiXCR and keeps one entry per CDR3 protein. The table has roughly 1.6 million distinct CDR3 sequences, under 35% seen once. Sample: cord blood. The receptor set was obtained from a newborn girl in good health. Both conserved end residues are part of each CDR3. The D gene is left open where the match is weak. Rows give clone size only sometimes, using once, few, many, or a class for an expanded clone.

>TRBJ1-5|few|TRBV5-5|TRBD1
CASSSPMLRDREGNQPQHF
TGTGCCAGCAGCTCCCCTATGCTCCGGGACAGGGAGGGCAATCAGCCCCAGCATTTT
>TRBJ2-1|many|TRBV10-3|-
CAISGSYNEQFF
TGTGCCATCAGCGGGAGCTACAATGAGCAGTTCTTC
>TRBJ2-1|-|TRBV2|-
CAGRRGGSYNEQFF
TGTGCCGGCAGGAGGGGGGGCTCCTACAATGAGCAGTTCTTC
>TRBJ1-2|-|TRBV24-1|-
CATSVKASYGYTF
TGTGCCACCAGTGTTAAGGCATCTTATGGCTACACCTTC
>TRBJ2-2|many|TRBV12-3/TRBV12-4|-
CASRYTGELFF
TGTGCCAGCAGGTACACCGGGGAGCTGTTTTTT
>TRBJ1-1|-|TRBV27|TRBD1
CASRGQGWAYMNTEAFF
TGTGCCAGCAGGGGACAGGGATGGGCTTATATGAACACTGAAGCTTTCTTT
>TRBJ1-6|-|TRBV6-5|-
CASSYRRSSYNSPLHF
TGTGCCAGCAGTTATAGGCGGAGCTCCTATAATTCACCCCTCCACTTT
>TRBJ2-7|few|TRBV2|TRBD2
CASSEGSGGSYEQYF
TGTGCCAGCAGTGAAGGCAGCGGGGGCTCCTACGAGCAGTACTTC
>TRBJ1-1|few|TRBV6-1|-
CASSSTGWTEAFF
TGTGCCAGCAGTTCCACAGGGTGGACTGAAGCTTTCTTT
>TRBJ2-1|-|TRBV6-5|-
CASSIRGSYNEQFF
TGTGCCAGCAGCATAAGAGGTTCCTACAATGAGCAGTTCTTC
>TRBJ1-2|many|TRBV29-1|TRBD1
CSDRQGGNYGYTF
TGCAGCGACCGACAGGGAGGGAACTATGGCTACACCTTC
>TRBJ2-5|-|TRBV15|-
CATSRDRGRETQYF
TGTGCCACCAGCAGAGATAGGGGCAGGGAGACCCAGTACTTC
>TRBJ1-1|-|TRBV10-1|TRBD1
CASSESKTGPNTEAFF
TGCGCCAGCAGTGAGTCCAAGACAGGGCCGAACACTGAAGCTTTCTTT
>TRBJ2-2|few|TRBV28|-
CASWGRANTGELFF
TGTGCCAGCTGGGGCAGGGCGAACACCGGGGAGCTGTTTTTT
>TRBJ2-7|-|TRBV2|-
CASSVNNEQYF
TGTGCCAGCAGCGTAAACAATGAGCAGTACTTC
>TRBJ2-3|few|TRBV5-1|TRBD2
CASSPGLAHTDTQYF
TGCGCCAGCAGCCCGGGACTAGCGCACACAGATACGCAGTATTTT
>TRBJ2-4|-|TRBV24-1|TRBD2
CATSERSGLAKNEQYF
TGTGCCACCAGTGAGCGGAGCGGACTAGCAAAGAATGAGCAGTACTTC
>TRBJ2-5|-|TRBV20-1|-
CSASSLERETQYF
TGCAGTGCTAGTTCCTTGGAGAGGGAGACCCAGTACTTC
>TRBJ1-5|few|TRBV6-2/TRBV6-3|TRBD1
CASSRQGRRGQPQHF
TGTGCCAGCAGTCGACAGGGGAGGAGAGGTCAGCCCCAGCATTTT
>TRBJ2-7|-|TRBV21-1|-
CASKHRDNEQYF
TGTGCCAGCAAGCACAGGGACAATGAGCAGTACTTC
>TRBJ2-3|-|TRBV27|-
CASSTKPFSYSAGGNTQYF
TGTGCCAGCAGCACCAAACCCTTCTCCTACAGCGCTGGAGGGAATACGCAGTATTTT
>TRBJ1-4|-|TRBV7-6|-
CASSQSGQANEKLFF
TGTGCCAGCAGCCAAAGTGGGCAGGCTAATGAAAAACTGTTTTTT
>TRBJ2-5|-|TRBV25-1|-
CASRDRTGETQYF
TGTGCCAGCAGGGACCGTACCGGCGAGACCCAGTACTTC
>TRBJ2-7|-|TRBV7-6|-
CASSLAGGLYYEQYF
TGTGCCAGCAGCTTAGCCGGCGGTCTATACTACGAGCAGTACTTC
>TRBJ2-1|-|TRBV12-5|TRBD2
CASGAGLGLAGVYNEQFF
TGTGCTAGTGGAGCGGGGTTGGGACTAGCGGGAGTATACAATGAGCAGTTCTTC
>TRBJ1-2|few|TRBV20-1|-
CSASSSRGDTF
TGCAGTGCTAGCTCCTCCAGGGGCGACACCTTC
>TRBJ2-6|-|TRBV3-1|-
CASSRGLGKTSTSSGANVLTF
TGTGCCAGCAGCCGGGGCCTAGGGAAAACGAGCACGAGCTCTGGGGCCAACGTCCTGACTTTC
>TRBJ2-1|few|TRBV10-3|-
CAISPGVPGLTYEQFF
TGTGCCATCAGTCCAGGGGTACCGGGACTCACCTACGAGCAGTTCTTC
>TRBJ2-7|-|TRBV28|TRBD2
CASSPRLAGLIYEQYF
TGTGCCAGCAGTCCCAGACTAGCGGGGTTGATCTACGAGCAGTACTTC
>TRBJ2-1|few|TRBV20-1|TRBD2
CSASGGETNEQFF
TGCAGTGCTAGCGGGGGGGAGACTAATGAGCAGTTCTTC
>TRBJ2-1|-|TRBV6-1|TRBD2
CASSERLAGRGEQFF
TGTGCCAGCAGTGAACGTCTAGCGGGGCGGGGTGAGCAGTTCTTC
>TRBJ2-1|few|TRBV20-1|-
CSATTLESGEQFF
TGCAGTGCCACCACTCTAGAGTCCGGTGAGCAGTTCTTC
>TRBJ1-4|few|TRBV6-6|-
CASSKPGGNEKLFF
TGTGCCAGCAGCAAACCGGGGGGGAATGAAAAACTGTTTTTT
>TRBJ2-5|-|TRBV5-1|TRBD1
CASSLAQGARQETQYF
TGCGCCAGCAGCTTGGCGCAGGGGGCGAGGCAAGAGACCCAGTACTTC
>TRBJ2-4|few|TRBV25-1|-
CARPGSEGKNIQYF
TGTGCCAGACCGGGGTCGGAGGGCAAAAACATTCAGTACTTC
>TRBJ2-3|few|TRBV20-1|TRBD2
CSARGSGGAIEDTQYF
TGCAGTGCTAGAGGTTCGGGGGGGGCCATAGAAGATACGCAGTATTTT
>TRBJ1-2|-|TRBV10-3|-
CAISAGREAGYTF
TGTGCCATCAGTGCCGGCAGGGAGGCTGGCTACACCTTC
>TRBJ2-7|-|TRBV2|-
CAVWRLGAYEQYF
TGTGCCGTATGGAGACTAGGGGCCTACGAGCAGTACTTC
>TRBJ2-7|few|TRBV20-1|-
CSARDHQGTTYEQYF
TGCAGTGCTAGAGATCACCAGGGGACCACCTACGAGCAGTACTTC
>TRBJ2-5|few|TRBV11-2|-
CASSLRPLTYQETQYF
TGTGCCAGCAGCTTAAGGCCACTGACTTACCAAGAGACCCAGTACTTC
>TRBJ2-5|few|TRBV5-1|-
CASSLVWGRETQYF
TGCGCCAGCAGCTTGGTCTGGGGGCGGGAGACCCAGTACTTC
>TRBJ2-2|once|TRBV28|-
CASRSPQGNTGELFF
TGTGCCAGCAGGTCCCCTCAGGGGAACACCGGGGAGCTGTTTTTT
>TRBJ2-5|many|TRBV3-1|TRBD2
CASSSGTSGQETQYF
TGCGCCAGCAGCTCTGGGACTAGCGGACAAGAGACCCAGTACTTC
>TRBJ1-2|few|TRBV9|-
CASSVMEANYGYTF
TGTGCCAGCAGCGTAATGGAGGCTAACTATGGCTACACCTTC
>TRBJ2-7|-|TRBV11-2|TRBD2
CASSSRLAGPYEQYF
TGTGCCAGCAGCTCTCGACTAGCGGGACCTTACGAGCAGTACTTC
>TRBJ2-5|few|TRBV7-6|TRBD1
CASSLRPGQGEETQYF
TGTGCCAGCAGCTTACGTCCGGGGCAGGGGGAAGAGACCCAGTACTTC
>TRBJ2-7|few|TRBV7-8|-
CASSVYATGTAYEQYF
TGTGCCAGCAGCGTCTATGCCACCGGGACGGCCTACGAGCAGTACTTC
>TRBJ1-1|-|TRBV2|-
CASRLTLNTEAFF
TGTGCCAGCAGGTTGACCCTGAACACTGAAGCTTTCTTT
>TRBJ2-7|few|TRBV29-1|TRBD1
CSVEEAAYRGYEQYF
TGCAGCGTTGAAGAAGCGGCTTACAGGGGGTACGAGCAGTACTTC
>TRBJ2-3|few|TRBV7-6|TRBD2
CASSLGVAGPSTDTQYF
TGTGCCAGCAGCTTAGGTGTAGCGGGCCCCAGCACAGATACGCAGTATTTT
>TRBJ1-2|few|TRBV6-1|-
CASSEAARAWDGYTF
TGTGCCAGCAGTGAAGCAGCCAGGGCCTGGGATGGCTACACCTTC
>TRBJ2-7|-|TRBV29-1|-
CSVVNGISYEQYF
TGCAGCGTTGTGAACGGGATCTCCTACGAGCAGTACTTC
>TRBJ2-3|-|TRBV5-1|-
CASSLEPGNTDTQYF
TGCGCCAGCAGCTTGGAGCCCGGCAATACAGATACGCAGTATTTT
>TRBJ2-4|-|TRBV3-1|-
CASSQEEGGNIQYF
TGTGCCAGCAGCCAAGAGGAGGGGGGGAACATTCAGTACTTC